These T cell receptor beta chains were read from a single sample in a study of blood T cell repertoires in COVID-19. Data came from immunoSEQ multiplex PCR; TCRdb stores just in-frame clones and leaves some out. The sample records about 70,000 clones, about 92% being singletons. Sequencing input: peripheral blood. These receptors were collected from a man aged 45-60 years with acute or convalescent COVID-19. CDR3s include the opening cysteine and the closing phenylalanine or tryptophan. D genes are given only for firm matches. Size is omitted from some rows. Given values are once, few, many or a class for expanded clones.

J	size	D	V	DNA	CDR3
TRBJ1-1	.	.	TRBV6-2/TRBV6-3	TGTGCCAGCAGCTGGGGGCAGGGACGCACTGAAGCTTTCTTT	CASSWGQGRTEAFF
TRBJ2-5	.	TRBD2	TRBV5-4	TGTGCCAGCAGCCCGACTAGCGGGAGTCAAGAGACCCAGTACTTC	CASSPTSGSQETQYF
TRBJ2-3	.	.	TRBV27	TGTGGCACATCAGGGGTGGGGTTAGGCACAGATACGCAGTATTTT	CGTSGVGLGTDTQYF
TRBJ2-1	.	TRBD2	TRBV19	TGTGCCAGTACGACTAGCGGGAGATCCTGGAATGAGCAGTTCTTC	CASTTSGRSWNEQFF
TRBJ2-5	once	.	TRBV18	TGTGCCAGCTCACAAAACAATCTAGCGACTCAAGAGACCCAGTACTTC	CASSQNNLATQETQYF
TRBJ1-1	.	.	TRBV27	TGTGCCAGCAGTTTGTTTCAGGGGACCCTGAACACTGAAGCTTTCTTT	CASSLFQGTLNTEAFF
TRBJ2-5	.	.	TRBV7-3	TGTGCCAGCAGCTCCGGTACGGGGTGGGAGACCCAGTACTTC	CASSSGTGWETQYF
TRBJ2-5	.	.	TRBV10-2	TGCGCCAGCAGTGAGTCGCCGGACTGGCAAGAGACCCAGTACTTC	CASSESPDWQETQYF
TRBJ2-5	.	TRBD2	TRBV5-1	TGCGCCAGCAGGAGGACTAGCGGGGATGAGACCCAGTACTTC	CASRRTSGDETQYF
TRBJ1-5	.	.	TRBV18	TGTGCCAGCTCACCGACAGAGGATCAGCCCCAGCATTTT	CASSPTEDQPQHF
TRBJ1-1	.	.	TRBV7-6	TGTGCCAGCAGCTTGGCAGGGGCTGAAGCTTTCTTT	CASSLAGAEAFF
TRBJ2-5	few	.	TRBV6-8	TGTGCCAGCATACACAGGGACGAAGAGACCCAGTACTTC	CASIHRDEETQYF
TRBJ2-1	.	TRBD1	TRBV3-1/TRBV3-2	TGTGCCAGCAGCCAAGATTCGGCAGGGGGCTCCTACAATGAGCAGTTCTTC	CASSQDSAGGSYNEQFF
TRBJ2-3	.	.	TRBV7-9	TGTGCCAGCAGCGAGGACAGAACAGATACGCAGTATTTT	CASSEDRTDTQYF
TRBJ1-1	.	.	TRBV15	TGTGCCACCAGCGTTCGCACTGAAGCTTTCTTT	CATSVRTEAFF
TRBJ2-1	.	.	TRBV20-1	TGCAGTGCTAGTGGTTTAGTAGGGGGGGCACCGTTCATTGATGAGCAGTTCTTC	CSASGLVGGAPFIDEQFF
TRBJ1-1	.	.	TRBV28	TGTGCCAGCAGTTCACCGGGACAAATCACTGAAGCTTTCTTT	CASSSPGQITEAFF
TRBJ2-1	.	.	TRBV12-5	TGTGCTAGTGCCCTCGTAGGGGGTGCCTACAATGAGCAGTTCTTC	CASALVGGAYNEQFF
TRBJ2-2	.	TRBD2	TRBV20-1	TGCAGTGCTAGTATGGGGGGAGGGGCGAACACCGGGGAGCTGTTTTTT	CSASMGGGANTGELFF
TRBJ1-6	once	TRBD1	TRBV6-5	TGTGCCAGCGGGACAGGAAATTCACCCCTCCACTTT	CASGTGNSPLHF
TRBJ2-4	.	TRBD2	TRBV7-2	TGTGCCAGCAGCTCCCGACTAGCGGAAAACATTCAGTACTTC	CASSSRLAENIQYF
TRBJ1-1	.	TRBD1	TRBV7-9	TGCGCCAGCAGCCCTACAGGGGGCGGCTTTAACACTGAAGCTTTCTTT	CASSPTGGGFNTEAFF
TRBJ1-1	.	.	TRBV28	TGTGCCAGCAGTCCCCCTGCGCGTGAAGCTTTCTTT	CASSPPAREAFF
TRBJ1-4	.	.	TRBV6-5	TGTGCCAGCAGTTACTCGGGCCGTTACAGGGAAAAACTGTTTTTT	CASSYSGRYREKLFF